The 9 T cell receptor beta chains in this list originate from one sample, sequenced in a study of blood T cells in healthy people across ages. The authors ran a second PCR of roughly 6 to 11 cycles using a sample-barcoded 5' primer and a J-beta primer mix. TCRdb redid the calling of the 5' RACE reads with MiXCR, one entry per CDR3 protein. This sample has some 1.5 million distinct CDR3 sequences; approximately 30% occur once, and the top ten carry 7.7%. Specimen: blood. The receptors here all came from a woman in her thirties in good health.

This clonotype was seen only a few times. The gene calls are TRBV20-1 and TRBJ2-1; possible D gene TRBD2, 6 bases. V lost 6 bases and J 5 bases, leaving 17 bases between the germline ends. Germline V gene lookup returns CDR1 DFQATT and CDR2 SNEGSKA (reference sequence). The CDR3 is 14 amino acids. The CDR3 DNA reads TGCAGTGCCTCAGAAGGAGGGGAGGACAATGAGCAGTTCTTC. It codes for CSASEGGEDNEQFF.

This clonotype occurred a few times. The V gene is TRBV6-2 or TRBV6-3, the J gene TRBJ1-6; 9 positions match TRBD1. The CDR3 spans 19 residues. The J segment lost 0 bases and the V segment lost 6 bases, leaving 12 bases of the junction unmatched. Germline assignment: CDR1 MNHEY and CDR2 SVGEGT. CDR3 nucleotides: TGTGCCAGCAGGGGCCGGGACAGGGTTGCGGTCTCCTATAATTCACCCCTCCACTTT. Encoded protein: CASRGRDRVAVSYNSPLHF.

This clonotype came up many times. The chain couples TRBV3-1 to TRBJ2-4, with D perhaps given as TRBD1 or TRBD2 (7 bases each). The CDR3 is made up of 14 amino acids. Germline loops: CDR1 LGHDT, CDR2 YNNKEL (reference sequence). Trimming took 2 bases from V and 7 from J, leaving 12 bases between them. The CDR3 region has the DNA TGTGCCAGCAGCCAACGACAGGGAGGGAACATTCAGTACTTC. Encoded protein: CASSQRQGGNIQYF.

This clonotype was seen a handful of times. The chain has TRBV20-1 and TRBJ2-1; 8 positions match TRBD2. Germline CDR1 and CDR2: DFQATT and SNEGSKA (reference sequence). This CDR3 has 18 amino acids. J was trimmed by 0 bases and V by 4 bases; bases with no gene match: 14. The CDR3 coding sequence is TGCAGTGCTACTGGGACTGGCGGGGGGCGGAGCTCCTACAATGAGCAGTTCTTC. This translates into CSATGTGGGRSSYNEQFF.

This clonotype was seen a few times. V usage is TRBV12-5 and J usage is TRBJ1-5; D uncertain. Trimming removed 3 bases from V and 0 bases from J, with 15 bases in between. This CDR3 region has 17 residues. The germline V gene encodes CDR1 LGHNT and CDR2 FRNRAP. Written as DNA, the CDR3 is TGTGCTAGTGGTTTCGCGACTACAAGAATTAGCAATCAGCCCCAGCATTTT. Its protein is CASGFATTRISNQPQHF.

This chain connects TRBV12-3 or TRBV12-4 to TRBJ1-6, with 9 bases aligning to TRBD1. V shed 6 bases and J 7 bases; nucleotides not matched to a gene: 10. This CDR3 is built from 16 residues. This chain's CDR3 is CASSAPWTGENSPLHF. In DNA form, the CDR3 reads TGTGCCAGCAGCGCACCGTGGACAGGGGAAAATTCACCCCTCCACTTT.

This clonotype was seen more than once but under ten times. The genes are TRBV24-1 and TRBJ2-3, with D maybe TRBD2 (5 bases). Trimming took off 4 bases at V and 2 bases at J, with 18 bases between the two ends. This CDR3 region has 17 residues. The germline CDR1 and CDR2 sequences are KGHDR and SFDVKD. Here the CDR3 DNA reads TGTGCCACCAGTGACTCCAGCGGTTCACATCCCACAGATACGCAGTATTTT. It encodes CATSDSSGSHPTDTQYF.

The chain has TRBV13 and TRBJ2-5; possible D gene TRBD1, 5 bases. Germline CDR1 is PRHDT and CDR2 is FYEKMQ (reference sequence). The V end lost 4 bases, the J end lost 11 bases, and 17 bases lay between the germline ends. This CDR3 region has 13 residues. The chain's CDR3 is CASSSDTSYKQYF. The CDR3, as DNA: TGTGCCAGCAGCTCGGACACTTCCTACAAGCAGTACTTC.

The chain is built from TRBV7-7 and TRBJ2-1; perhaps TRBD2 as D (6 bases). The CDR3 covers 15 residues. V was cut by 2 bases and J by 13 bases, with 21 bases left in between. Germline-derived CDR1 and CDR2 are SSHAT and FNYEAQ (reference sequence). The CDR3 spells CASSLFDGPGETQFF. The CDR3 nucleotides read TGTGCCAGCAGCTTATTCGACGGGCCGGGGGAGACCCAGTTCTTC.